The TCR beta chain under discussion was sequenced for a study of shared clonotypes between healthy human individuals. Clones were sequenced by immunoSEQ multiplex PCR, and TCRdb holds only the in-frame ones, with some missing. The sample holds 2 million to 2.5 million clones, approximately 95% seen once. The TCR was taken from a man aged 18 to 29 in good health. Some clones in this sample may be carry-over from other donors' samples. Source material: naive CD4+ T cells from PBMCs. Subset specified: CD45RA+ positively selected.

CDR3 in DNA: TGCGCCAGCAGCGCGGGGGTTGGGGTCAACTATGGCTACACCTTC. This sequence encodes CASSAGVGVNYGYTF. V is TRBV5-1 and J is TRBJ1-2; D may be TRBD1 (5 bases). Trimming took off 4 bases at V and 2 bases at J, with 15 bases between the two ends. Germline V gene lookup returns CDR1 SGHRS and CDR2 YFSETQ. This CDR3 is built from 15 residues. Supplemented by reference TRBV5-1 and TRBJ1-2, the full variable domain reads KAGVTQTPRYLIKTRGQQVTLSCSPISGHRSVSWYQQTPGQGLQFLFEYFSETQRNKGNFPGRFSGRQFSNSRSEMNVSTLELGDSALYLCASSAGVGVNYGYTFGSGTRLTVV.